This T cell receptor (beta chain) was captured in a study of esophageal squamous cell carcinoma under preoperative chemotherapy. CDR1 SGHTA and CDR2 FQGNSA come from the germline V gene. V shed 1 base and J shed 10 bases, with 16 bases lying between them. The CDR3 has 15 residues. Via MiXCR, TCRdb re-called the PCR reads, giving one row per CDR3 protein. The sample lists fewer than 40,000 distinct CDR3 sequences, roughly 52% occurring once. Sample time point: before preoperative PTX-NDP chemotherapy. Before surgery, patients were given preoperative paclitaxel-nedaplatin chemotherapy. The source is a human donor with esophageal squamous cell carcinoma. The donor label of this sample is uncertain. The chain couples TRBV7-2 to TRBJ2-2, with D possibly TRBD1 on 6 matching bases. This material was obtained from a patient given preoperative chemotherapy. The CDR3 loop is CASSLGDGGTEELFF. Written as DNA, the CDR3 is TGTGCCAGCAGCTTAGGGGATGGGGGCACAGAGGAGCTGTTTTTT.